This T cell receptor beta chain emerged from a study of blood T cell repertoires in COVID-19. Original handling: The assay estimated nucleated cells by amplifying reference gene primers. Sequencing used immunoSEQ multiplex PCR; TCRdb keeps in-frame clones, though not all of them. V and J calls and clone size are as listed in that table; D and trimming were resolved from the DNA. The data show about 190,000 clones, 65% to 80% seen once. The V end lost 0 bases, the J end lost 5 bases, and 8 bases lay between the germline ends. CDR1 is KGHSH and CDR2 is LQKENI in the germline V gene. The CDR3 runs to 14 residues.

This sequence originates from a man in his fifties who had recovered from COVID-19. The V call is TRBV18, the J call TRBJ2-4; no clear D. Sequenced: peripheral blood. The CDR3 DNA sequence: TGTGCCAGCTCACCACCGTCACTACAAAACATTCAGTACTTC. Translated: CASSPPSLQNIQYF.